This T cell receptor (beta chain) was identified in a study of Tregs in tolerant kidney transplant recipients (dated by TCRdb to about 2019). With regard to the full study: The transplants used related donors with nonmyeloablative bone marrow transplantation, and mixed chimerism in the human trials was transient. The study applied TCRbeta sequencing to find donor-specific regulatory T cells before combined kidney and bone marrow transplantation and then followed those same cells after transplant. On the study overall, not on this receptor specifically: The most biologically relevant and donor-specific TCRbeta repertoire appeared to be identified by expanding Tregs with activated donor B cells. Although technical replication error seemed to be minimal, the question of biological reproducibility was not addressed directly. The study was constrained by small patient numbers, and validation of the findings is required in larger populations and under other immunosuppression protocols. For some patients the PCR primers changed over time, which made it impossible to compare the samples from those patients at the nucleotide level. In tolerant patients, the expansion of donor-specific Tregs was greater than global Treg expansion, suggesting that the expansion was antigen-driven rather than nonspecific.

Deletion took 1 base off V and 0 bases off J, with a span of 12 bases between the germline ends. As encoded in the germline V gene (reference sequence), CDR1 is LNHDA while CDR2 is SQIVND. The CDR3 sequence holds 16 residues, the cysteine and phenylalanine included. Only the CDR3 bases that were read are kept: 39 of them, in frame from base 1. For TCRbeta CDR3 sequencing, genomic DNA from the sorted cells was extracted using the QIAGEN DNeasy Blood and Tissue Kit. High-throughput TCRbeta CDR3 sequencing was carried out commercially through immunoSEQ, with PCR amplification with bias correction and internal controls included. The authors' pipeline ran thus. Unique productive TCRbeta sequences were defined by CDR3 nucleotide sequence where primers matched, and otherwise by CDR3 amino acid sequence together with Vbeta and Jbeta genes. As a correction for sorting error, sequences shared between sorted populations at a frequency ratio of 2:1 or less were discarded, and the remaining shared sequences were assigned to the higher population. A sequence was defined as donor-reactive if the sequence was expanded at least 5-fold in CFSE-low cells compared with unstimulated cells and had a frequency of at least 0.01% in CFSE-low cells. Repertoire divergence was quantified by Jensen-Shannon divergence using the top 100 TCRbeta sequences ranked by frequency. For samples with multiple sequencing runs, sorting error was corrected in each run separately before the runs were combined. Held by TCRdb, this immuneACCESS table contains in-frame sequences only and omits some clones. Under half of the omission traces to an unresolved V gene where checked; the cause of the rest is unknown. V and J calls and clone size are copied from that table; D and trimming were computed from the DNA. This sample's table has entries for tens of thousands of clones. The ten largest account for under 0.9% of the sample.

A remark on this clone: Its antigen remains undetermined. The CDR3 extends 3 residues past the end of the read, so its final part is completed from the germline J gene.

The time point label, read with the paper, signifies: blood sample drawn before combined kidney and bone marrow transplant. Unstimulated Tregs (CD4+CD25+CD127-), CD4+ non-Tregs (CD4+CD25-), CD4 and CD8 cells were FACS-sorted from thawed PBMCs. 4 combined kidney and bone marrow transplant recipients from the ITN036ST trial were included as patients, and samples were available only from these trial subjects. Healthy control blood was processed to PBMCs by Ficoll density gradient and cryopreserved, and patient PBMCs were collected before and after transplant. This sequence was found in a human donor who received a combined kidney and bone marrow transplant. The chain joins TRBV19 to TRBJ1-1; a tentative D call is TRBD1 (5 bases match). Sequenced material: CD4+ T cells from blood, taken before the transplant. The CDR3 protein: CASSIGRGRMNTEAFF. The covered CDR3 bases are TGTGCCAGTAGTATAGGTAGGGGCCGGATGAACACTGAA.